This T cell receptor (beta chain) was profiled in a study of cytomegalovirus exposure and HLA in healthy donors. At the level of the study: The roughly 130 validation repertoires used the same platform as the approximately 670 first-cohort repertoires, a later analysis reported. Study outcomes and limitations: The authors confirmed in vitro that a few CMV-associated chains were specific for CMV antigens. The majority of TCR sequences were rare, yet some public TCRs appeared in many donors. Investigators reported approximately 150 TCR beta chains as tied to cytomegalovirus.

About this clone itself: The antigen is not known.

The protocol was immunoSEQ multiplex PCR, while the TCRdb copy is restricted to in-frame clones and leaves out a portion. Here the sample spans roughly 150,000 clones, 85% to 90% being singletons. Trimming stripped 6 bases from V and 7 bases from J, with 12 bases between. This CDR3 region has 13 residues. Germline CDR1 SNHLY, CDR2 FYNNEI. The chain has TRBV2 and TRBJ2-2; D call uncertain. This receptor was identified in a woman aged 18-35 years in good health and CMV-seropositive. Specimen: PBMCs. In DNA form, the CDR3 reads TGTGCCAGCAGCCCAGGATCTGGCGGGGAGCTGTTTTTT. It codes for CASSPGSGGELFF.